The 21 T cell receptor beta chains listed next were all sequenced from one sample in a study of breast tumors, draining lymph nodes, adjacent tissues. Samples came from axillary lymph nodes draining the breast cancer. TCRdb re-called the multiplex PCR reads with MiXCR, one entry per CDR3 protein. The table shows roughly 80,000 distinct CDR3 sequences, with roughly 19% occurring only once. The sequencing input was axillary lymph node tissue. These receptors originate from a female donor with breast cancer. Some clones in this sample may be carry-over from other donors' samples.

Many counts were recorded for this clonotype. CDR3 sequence: CASSFGAGGQPQHF. In nucleotides, the CDR3 is TGTGCCAGCAGCTTCGGGGCAGGAGGTCAGCCCCAGCATTTT. This rearrangement joins TRBV7-2 to TRBJ1-5, with a possible D match to TRBD1 (5 bases). This CDR3 contains 14 residues. Deletions cut 3 bases from V and 6 bases from J, with 12 bases between. Per germline, CDR1 SGHTA and CDR2 FQGNSA.

This clonotype was picked up many times. This chain connects TRBV20-1 to TRBJ2-5; 14 bases match TRBD2. This CDR3 is built from 15 residues. Germline V gives CDR1 DFQATT, CDR2 SNEGSKA (reference sequence). Trimming at V came to 2 bases and at J to 9 bases, leaving 8 bases not matched to a gene. The CDR3 coding sequence is TGCAGTGCTAGAACCGGGACTAGCGGGAGAATACCCCAGTACTTC. This codes for CSARTGTSGRIPQYF.

The V and J genes are TRBV12-3 or TRBV12-4 and TRBJ2-6; D remains unclear. The CDR3 contains 14 residues. V was clipped by 3 bases and J by 0 bases, with 3 bases between them. In DNA form, the CDR3 reads TGTGCCAGCAGTTTTACCTCTGGGGCCAACGTCCTGACTTTC. Translating it yields CASSFTSGANVLTF.

This clonotype has a count of ten or more. V usage is TRBV7-8 and J usage is TRBJ2-3; 12 bases fit TRBD2. CDR3 length: 21 amino acids. Germline values: CDR1 SGHVS, CDR2 FQNEAQ. V trimming: 4 bases; J trimming: 2 bases; junction bases outside the gene matches: 19. For the CDR3, the DNA is TGTGCCAGCAGCTCCTTGGGGTGGGGTCTAGCGGGAGGGAAACCCACAGATACGCAGTATTTT. Its protein product is CASSSLGWGLAGGKPTDTQYF.

This clonotype was observed many times. This chain connects TRBV10-2 to TRBJ1-3, with D perhaps TRBD1 (5 bases). V gave up 5 bases and J gave up 4 bases, with 12 bases separating them. The CDR3 consists of 14 residues. Germline CDR1 and CDR2: WSHSY and SAAADI. CDR3 nucleotide sequence: TGCGCCAGCAGTCCCAGGGCGGGAGGAAACACCATATATTTT. Protein sequence: CASSPRAGGNTIYF.

This clonotype was observed at least ten times. The chain joins TRBV19 to TRBJ2-3; 7 positions agree with TRBD2. The germline V gene has CDR1 LNHDA and CDR2 SQIVND (reference sequence). The CDR3 consists of 14 residues. The junction had 3 bases not matched to a gene; V was cut back by 0 bases and J by 6 bases. The CDR3 protein is CASSIDGRSDTQYF. CDR3 nucleotide sequence: TGTGCCAGTAGTATAGACGGGAGGTCGGATACGCAGTATTTT. Together with reference TRBV19 and TRBJ2-3, the CDR3 gives the full variable domain: DGGITQSPKYLFRKEGQNVTLSCEQNLNHDAMYWYRQDPGQGLRLIYYSQIVNDFQKGDIAEGYSVSREKKESFPLTVTSAQKNPTAFYLCASSIDGRSDTQYFGPGTRLTVL.

The chain employs TRBV30 and TRBJ2-3; TRBD1 matches at 12 bases. The V segment lost 5 bases and the J segment 1 base; nucleotides outside the gene matches: 1. The CDR3 loop spans 14 amino acids. Germline CDR1 GTSNPN, CDR2 SVGIG (reference sequence). Here the CDR3 reads CAWGDRGRTDTQYF. DNA of the CDR3: TGTGCCTGGGGGGACAGGGGGCGCACAGATACGCAGTATTTT.

This clonotype occurred many times. The chain links TRBV7-3 to TRBJ2-7; D gene ambiguous. Germline V lookup: CDR1 SGHTA, CDR2 FQGTGA. The V and J ends lost 2 bases and 6 bases respectively, with 11 bases between them. The CDR3 covers 13 residues. The chain's CDR3 is CASSLPPAGEQYF. The DNA of the CDR3 is TGTGCCAGCAGCTTACCCCCTGCCGGCGAGCAGTACTTC.

This clonotype has a count of ten or more. The rearrangement joins TRBV6-2 or TRBV6-3 to TRBJ1-5; TRBD1 is a possible D gene (5 bases). The CDR3 extends over 14 amino acids. Per germline, CDR1 MNHEY and CDR2 SVGEGT. The V and J ends lost 2 bases and 1 base respectively, with 6 bases between them. Here the CDR3 reads CASSYEGSNQPQHF. In DNA form, the CDR3 reads TGTGCCAGCAGTTACGAGGGGAGCAATCAGCCCCAGCATTTT.

This clonotype was observed at least ten times. J is TRBJ2-1 and V is TRBV29-1; TRBD1 aligns across 8 bases. CDR3 size: 17 residues. With 7 bases clipped from V and 2 bases from J, the junction kept 16 bases outside the gene matches. CDR1 and CDR2 (germline): SQVTM, ANQGSEA. The CDR3 region is CSGGQGSLIPTYNEQFF. In DNA form, the CDR3 reads TGCAGCGGAGGACAGGGTAGTCTGATACCCACCTACAATGAGCAGTTCTTC.

This clonotype was recorded at least ten times. The rearrangement joins TRBV11-3 to TRBJ2-5; the D is unclear. Germline CDR1 is SGHNT and CDR2 is YENEEA. This CDR3 spans 11 amino acids. V gave up 3 bases and J gave up 5 bases, with 4 bases separating them. CDR3 amino acids: CASSFGETQYF. Here the CDR3 DNA reads TGTGCCAGCAGCTTTGGTGAGACCCAGTACTTC.

This clonotype was recorded many times. The rearrangement links TRBV9 to TRBJ2-5, with 12 nucleotides matching TRBD2. V lost 4 bases to trimming and J lost 1 base; unmatched junction nucleotides: 5. Germline loops: CDR1 SGDLS, CDR2 YYNGEE. The CDR3 covers 16 residues. Written as DNA, the CDR3 is TGTGCCAGCAGCCTATGGACTAGCGGGATCCAAGAGACCCAGTACTTC. It yields the protein CASSLWTSGIQETQYF. The full variable domain, in which reference TRBV9 and TRBJ2-5 provide the parts outside the CDR3, is DSGVTQTPKHLITATGQRVTLRCSPRSGDLSVYWYQQSLDQGLQFLIQYYNGEERAKGNILERFSAQQFPDLHSELNLSSLELGDSALYFCASSLWTSGIQETQYFGPGTRLLVL.

The table lists this clonotype with a few counts. V usage is TRBV3-1 and J usage is TRBJ2-1; maybe TRBD2 (6 bases). The CDR3 loop spans 14 amino acids. V lost 5 bases and J 6 bases, leaving 14 bases between the germline ends. Germline values: CDR1 LGHDT, CDR2 YNNKEL (reference sequence). The CDR3 coding sequence is TGTGCCAGCAGCGGACTATTAGCTTCCAATGAGCAGTTCTTC. Its protein product is CASSGLLASNEQFF.

The sample holds many counts of this clonotype. This chain uses TRBV10-1 with TRBJ2-1; TRBD2 matches 7 bases. Germline CDR1 reads WNHNN; CDR2 reads SYGVQD (reference sequence). With 3 bases clipped from V and 9 bases from J, the junction kept 11 bases outside the gene matches. The CDR3 totals 15 residues. Here the CDR3 DNA reads TGCGCCAGCAGTGAAGGAGGACTAGTACCCGCTGAGCAGTTCTTC. Translating it yields CASSEGGLVPAEQFF.

Remarks on this clonotype: This may come from a read error, since a much larger clone is one base off. The chain couples TRBV11-2 to TRBJ2-1; a weak D match, TRBD2 (5 bases). The CDR3 has 16 amino acids. Germline CDR1 is SGHAT and CDR2 is FQNNGV. The CDR3 is CASSLGPGGLYNEQLF. The CDR3 nucleotides are TGTGCCAGCAGCTTAGGACCGGGCGGGCTCTACAATGAGCAGCTCTTC.

Points on this clonotype: It may be a read error: a sequence one base away is much more abundant. The J gene is TRBJ2-1, the V gene TRBV12-3 or TRBV12-4; TRBD2 is a possible D gene (5 bases). The V and J ends lost 6 bases and 11 bases respectively, with 17 bases between them. There are 13 residues in the CDR3. CDR3 residues: CASSRQLRDKQFF. The CDR3 DNA is TGTGCCAGCAGCCGCCAACTGAGGGATAAGCAGTTCTTC.

Many counts were recorded for this clonotype. V is TRBV27 and J is TRBJ2-7; no firm D call. The CDR3 length is 14 residues. From germline, CDR1 is MNHEY and CDR2 SMNVEV (reference sequence). The V gene lost 7 bases and the J gene lost 2 bases, with 15 bases spanning the gap. The DNA for the CDR3 is TGTGCCAGCAAATTTTACAGAGCTGCCTACGAGCAGTACTTC. Translating gives CASKFYRAAYEQYF.

This clonotype was recorded at least ten times. The chain has TRBV5-4 and TRBJ2-1; D perhaps matches TRBD1 (5 bases). This CDR3 has 13 amino acids. The germline V and J ends were trimmed by 4 bases and 6 bases, with 11 bases remaining between them. The V gene's germline CDR1 is SGHNT and CDR2 YYREEE (reference sequence). The CDR3 bases are TGTGCCAGCAGCCCCAGACAGATCAATGAGCAGTTCTTC. Protein: CASSPRQINEQFF.

This clonotype showed up many times. The chain employs TRBV5-4 and TRBJ2-3; 11 nucleotides match TRBD2. Germline V gene data show CDR1 as SGHNT and CDR2 as YYREEE (reference sequence). Losses at the gene ends were 2 bases for V and 0 bases for J; bases not matched to a gene: 11. This CDR3 has 19 amino acids. The CDR3 bases are TGTGCCAGCAGCTTAACTCTAGCGGGAGGACTCGCCAGCACAGATACGCAGTATTTT. This encodes CASSLTLAGGLASTDTQYF.

This clonotype was seen repeatedly, ten times or more. The chain carries TRBV9 and TRBJ2-3; weak D call: TRBD2 (5 bases). V shed 0 bases and J shed 8 bases, with 16 bases lying between them. The CDR3 covers 15 residues. Germline V gene data show CDR1 as SGDLS and CDR2 as YYNGEE. The CDR3 nucleotides read TGTGCCAGCAGCGTAGAGCCTAGCCCTCGGCTTACGCAGTATTTT. As protein: CASSVEPSPRLTQYF.

This clonotype was seen at least ten times. The chain links TRBV6-1 to TRBJ2-5; TRBD2 aligns across 10 bases. V trimming: 1 base; J trimming: 5 bases; junction bases outside the gene matches: 10. The CDR3 runs 17 residues. Germline CDR1 and CDR2: MNHNS and SASEGT. The CDR3: CASSEGTSGGLRETQYF. The CDR3 DNA reads TGTGCCAGCAGTGAAGGGACTAGCGGAGGCCTTCGGGAGACCCAGTACTTC.